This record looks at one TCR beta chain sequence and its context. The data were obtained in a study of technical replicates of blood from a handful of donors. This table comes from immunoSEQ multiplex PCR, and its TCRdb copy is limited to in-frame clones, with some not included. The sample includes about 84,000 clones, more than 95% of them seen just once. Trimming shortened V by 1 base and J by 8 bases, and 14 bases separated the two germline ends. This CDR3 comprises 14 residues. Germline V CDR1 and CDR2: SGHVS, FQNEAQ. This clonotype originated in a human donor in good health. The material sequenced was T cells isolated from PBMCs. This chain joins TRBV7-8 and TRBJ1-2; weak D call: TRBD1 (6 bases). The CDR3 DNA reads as TGTGCCAGCAGCTTAGATCGGACAGAAAGAGGCTACACCTTC. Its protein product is CASSLDRTERGYTF.